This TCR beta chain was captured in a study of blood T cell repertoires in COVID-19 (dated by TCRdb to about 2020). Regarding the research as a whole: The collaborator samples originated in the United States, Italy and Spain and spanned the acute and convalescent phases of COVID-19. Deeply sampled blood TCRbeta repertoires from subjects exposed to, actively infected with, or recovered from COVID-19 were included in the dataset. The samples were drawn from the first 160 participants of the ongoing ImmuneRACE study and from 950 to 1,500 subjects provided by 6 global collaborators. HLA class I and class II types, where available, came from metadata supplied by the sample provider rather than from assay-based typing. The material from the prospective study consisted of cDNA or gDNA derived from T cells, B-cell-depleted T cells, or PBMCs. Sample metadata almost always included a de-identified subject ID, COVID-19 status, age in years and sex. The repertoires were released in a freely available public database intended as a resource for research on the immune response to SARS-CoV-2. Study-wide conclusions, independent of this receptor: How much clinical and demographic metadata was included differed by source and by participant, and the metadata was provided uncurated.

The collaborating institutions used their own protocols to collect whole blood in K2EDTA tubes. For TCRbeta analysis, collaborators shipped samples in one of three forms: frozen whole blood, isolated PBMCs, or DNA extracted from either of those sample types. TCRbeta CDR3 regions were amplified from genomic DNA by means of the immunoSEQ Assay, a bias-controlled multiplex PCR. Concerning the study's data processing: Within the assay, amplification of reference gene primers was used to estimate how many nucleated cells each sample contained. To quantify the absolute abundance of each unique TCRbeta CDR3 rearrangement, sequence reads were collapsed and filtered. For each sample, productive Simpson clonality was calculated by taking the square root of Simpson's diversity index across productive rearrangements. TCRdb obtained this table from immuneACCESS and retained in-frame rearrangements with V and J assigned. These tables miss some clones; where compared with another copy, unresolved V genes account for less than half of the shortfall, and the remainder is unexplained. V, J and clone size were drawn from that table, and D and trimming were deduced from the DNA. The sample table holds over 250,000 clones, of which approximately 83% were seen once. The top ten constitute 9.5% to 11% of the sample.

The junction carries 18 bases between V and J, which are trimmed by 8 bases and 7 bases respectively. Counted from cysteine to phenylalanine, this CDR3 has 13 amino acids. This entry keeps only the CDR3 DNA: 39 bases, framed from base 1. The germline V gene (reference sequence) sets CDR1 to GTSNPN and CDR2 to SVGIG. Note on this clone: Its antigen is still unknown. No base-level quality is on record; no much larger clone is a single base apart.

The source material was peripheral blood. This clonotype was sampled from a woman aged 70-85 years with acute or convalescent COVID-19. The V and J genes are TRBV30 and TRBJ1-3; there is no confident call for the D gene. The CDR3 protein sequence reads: CAGLRTLRNTIYF. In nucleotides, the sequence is TGTGCCGGTCTTAGGACTTTGAGGAACACCATATATTTT.